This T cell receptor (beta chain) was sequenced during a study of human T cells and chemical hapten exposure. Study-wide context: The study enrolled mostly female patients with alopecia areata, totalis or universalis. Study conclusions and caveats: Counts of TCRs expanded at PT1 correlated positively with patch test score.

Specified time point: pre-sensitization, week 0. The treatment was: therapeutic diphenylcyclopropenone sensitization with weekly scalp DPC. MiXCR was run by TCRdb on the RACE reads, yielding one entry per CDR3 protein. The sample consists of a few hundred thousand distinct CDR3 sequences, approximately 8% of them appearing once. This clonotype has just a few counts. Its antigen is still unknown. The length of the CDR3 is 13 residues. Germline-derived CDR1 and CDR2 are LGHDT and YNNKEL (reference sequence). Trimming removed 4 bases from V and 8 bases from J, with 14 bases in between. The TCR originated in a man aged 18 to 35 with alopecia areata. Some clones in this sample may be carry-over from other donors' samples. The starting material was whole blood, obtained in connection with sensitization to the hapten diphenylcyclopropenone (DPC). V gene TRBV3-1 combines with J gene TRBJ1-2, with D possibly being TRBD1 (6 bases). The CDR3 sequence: CASSPGQLLGYTF. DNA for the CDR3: TGTGCCAGCAGCCCGGGACAACTGCTCGGCTACACCTTC. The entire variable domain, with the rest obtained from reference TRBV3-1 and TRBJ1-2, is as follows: DTAVSQTPKYLVTQMGNDKSIKCEQNLGHDTMYWYKQDSKKFLKIMFSYNNKELIINETVPNRFSPKSPDKAHLNLHINSLELGDSAVYFCASSPGQLLGYTFGSGTRLTVV.